These 26 T cell receptor beta chains originate from one sample sequenced in a study of radiotherapy plus CTLA-4 blockade in lung cancer. Produced via immunoSEQ multiplex PCR; TCRdb's table is partial and in-frame only. The sample carries 85,000 to 100,000 clones, about two thirds recorded once. Sequenced here: peripheral blood, sampled from a patient treated with radiotherapy plus ipilimumab. These TCRs come from a human donor with non-small cell lung cancer that progressed on radiotherapy plus ipilimumab.

The chain is built from TRBV12-5 and TRBJ2-3; 9 nucleotides align to TRBD1. The CDR3 totals 15 residues. Germline V gene sequence: CDR1 LGHNT, CDR2 FRNRAP. After removal of 5 bases from V and 6 bases from J, the junction contained 9 bases not matched to a gene. The CDR3 DNA reads as TGTGCTAGTGGTGCCACCGACAGGGGGGTGGATACGCAGTATTTT. It is translated as CASGATDRGVDTQYF.

In its sample, this clone was seen a few times. V usage is TRBV13 and J usage is TRBJ2-1, with D unresolved. Germline CDR1 PRHDT, CDR2 FYEKMQ (reference sequence). There are 17 residues in the CDR3. The V end lost 5 bases, the J end lost 4 bases, and 21 bases lay between the germline ends. The CDR3 region is CASSLTMGMGSYNEQFF. CDR3 bases: TGTGCCAGCAGCCTAACCATGGGGATGGGGTCATACAATGAGCAGTTCTTC.

The chain joins TRBV6-5 to TRBJ1-5; the D gene is possibly TRBD1 (5 bases). The CDR3 runs 15 residues. V dropped 5 bases and J dropped 7 bases, with 18 bases sitting between them. The germline V gene has CDR1 MNHEY and CDR2 SVGAGI. CDR3 nucleotides: TGTGCCAGCAGTAAATTCGGGGGAGGGGAACAGCCCCAGCATTTT. Protein: CASSKFGGGEQPQHF.

The chain uses TRBV12-5 and TRBJ1-1, with D uncertain. Trimming stripped 0 bases from V and 4 bases from J, with 12 bases between. Looked up from germline, CDR1 is LGHNT and CDR2 is FRNRAP. This CDR3 comprises 15 residues. CDR3 sequence (DNA): TGTGCTAGTGGTTTGGTCGAAAGGGCTTGCACTGAAGCTTTCTTT. This sequence encodes CASGLVERACTEAFF.

This chain links TRBV7-6 with TRBJ2-2, with 8 bases identical to TRBD1. Germline V gene data show CDR1 as SGHVS and CDR2 as FNYEAQ. The CDR3 extends over 18 amino acids. Trimming took 2 bases from V and 3 from J; bases not matched to a gene: 11. The CDR3 DNA reads as TGTGCCAGCAGCTTAATTTCTCCGGACAGGGTATACACCGGGGAGCTGTTTTTT. This gives the protein CASSLISPDRVYTGELFF.

The rearrangement uses TRBV5-4 and TRBJ1-2, with a possible D match to TRBD1 (5 bases). The CDR3 is 14 residues long. Germline V gene sequence: CDR1 SGHNT, CDR2 YYREEE (reference sequence). The ends were cut back, 2 bases at V and 8 bases at J, with 16 bases in the middle. CDR3 nucleotide sequence: TGTGCCAGCAGCTTATGGGGAGGGGTCGGCGGCTACACCTTC. Translated, it gives CASSLWGGVGGYTF. The entire variable domain, with the rest obtained from reference TRBV5-4 and TRBJ1-2, is as follows: ETGVTQSPTHLIKTRGQQVTLRCSSQSGHNTVSWYQQALGQGPQFIFQYYREEENGRGNFPPRFSGLQFPNYSSELNVNALELDDSALYLCASSLWGGVGGYTFGSGTRLTVV.

The rearrangement joins TRBV9 to TRBJ2-3; perhaps D is TRBD1 or TRBD2 (5 bases each). The CDR3 covers 15 residues. CDR1 is SGDLS and CDR2 is YYNGEE in the germline V gene. V lost 6 bases to trimming and J lost 5 bases, with 19 bases between them. CDR3 residues: CASTPRGNPGDTQYF. The CDR3 region has the DNA TGTGCCAGCACCCCCCGGGGCAATCCCGGAGATACGCAGTATTTT.

Only one count was recorded for this clone. V is TRBV4-1 and J is TRBJ2-7, with a tentative D call TRBD2 (5 bases). The V gene lost 1 base and the J gene lost 3 bases, with 16 bases spanning the gap. The CDR3 runs to 16 residues. CDR1 MGHRA and CDR2 YSYEKL come from the germline V gene. The CDR3 DNA sequence: TGCGCCAGCAGCCAAGTTTGGGCTAGCAGAAGCTACGAGCAGTACTTC. As protein: CASSQVWASRSYEQYF.

This chain connects TRBV18 to TRBJ1-1; D might be TRBD1 (6 bases). Trimming took off 6 bases at V and 0 bases at J, with 14 bases between the two ends. Germline V lookup: CDR1 KGHSH, CDR2 LQKENI. The CDR3 runs to 15 residues. The CDR3 nucleotides are TGTGCCAGCTCGCCCAGACAGGACATGAACACTGAAGCTTTCTTT. Its translation: CASSPRQDMNTEAFF.

The chain links TRBV25-1 to TRBJ1-5; D uncertain. Trimming took off 8 bases at V and 4 bases at J, with 15 bases between the two ends. CDR1 is MGHDK and CDR2 is SYGVNS in the germline V gene. CDR3 size: 14 residues. The CDR3 reads CASGQTGTNQPQHF. The CDR3 DNA reads TGTGCCAGCGGGCAAACGGGCACTAATCAGCCCCAGCATTTT.

This sequence joins TRBV28 and TRBJ1-1; 7 bases map to TRBD1. Germline CDR1 reads MDHEN; CDR2 reads SYDVKM. V shed 3 bases and J 4 bases; nucleotides not matched to a gene: 14. The CDR3 length is 17 residues. The chain's CDR3 is CASSFPDRVGVGTEAFF. DNA of the CDR3: TGTGCCAGCAGTTTCCCCGACAGGGTTGGTGTCGGCACTGAAGCTTTCTTT. Complete variable domain (other parts from reference TRBV28 and TRBJ1-1): DVKVTQSSRYLVKRTGEKVFLECVQDMDHENMFWYRQDPGLGLRLIYFSYDVKMKEKGDIPEGYSVSREKKERFSLILESASTNQTSMYLCASSFPDRVGVGTEAFFGQGTRLTVV.

Comments on this clone: It is unclear where the CDR3 begins or ends on the DNA, so no DNA is shown, and the CDR3 is as TCRdb lists it. The chain links TRBV21-1 to TRBJ2-3; TRBD1, the table's D call, was not compared with the DNA. TRBV21-1 is marked as a pseudogene. The CDR3 adds up to 18 amino acids, both ends counted. The CDR3 is CASSKVGAGTGITDTQYF.

The rearrangement uses TRBV18 and TRBJ2-7, with D hard to call. Germline loops: CDR1 KGHSH, CDR2 LQKENI. This CDR3 has 13 residues. V lost 6 bases and J 9 bases, leaving 18 bases between the germline ends. The CDR3 nucleotides are TGTGCCAGCTCGCCCCAACATGACTCACCGCAGTACTTC. It yields the protein CASSPQHDSPQYF. The whole variable domain, filled in from reference TRBV18 and TRBJ2-7, reads NAGVMQNPRHLVRRRGQEARLRCSPMKGHSHVYWYRQLPEEGLKFMVYLQKENIIDESGMPKERFSAEFPKEGPSILRIQQVVRGDSAAYFCASSPQHDSPQYFGPGTRLTVT.

The V gene is TRBV4-1, the J gene TRBJ2-1; perhaps TRBD2 as D (6 bases). Germline V gene data show CDR1 as MGHRA and CDR2 as YSYEKL. V was clipped by 1 base and J by 0 bases, with 10 bases between them. CDR3 length equals 16 residues. This CDR3 is CASSQVRGTSYNEQFF. The CDR3 coding sequence is TGCGCCAGCAGCCAAGTCCGGGGGACCTCCTACAATGAGCAGTTCTTC.

The chain couples TRBV7-9 to TRBJ2-2; 11 bases are a match to TRBD2. J lost 0 bases, V lost 4 bases, and 4 bases had no gene match. There are 17 residues in the CDR3. Germline CDR1 SEHNR, CDR2 FQNEAQ (reference sequence). This chain's CDR3 is CASSSSLAGANTGELFF. DNA of the CDR3: TGTGCCAGCAGCTCCTCACTAGCGGGGGCGAACACCGGGGAGCTGTTTTTT.

V is TRBV7-9 and J is TRBJ2-2; D might be TRBD1 or TRBD2, each matching 5 bases. Germline V gives CDR1 SEHNR, CDR2 FQNEAQ (reference sequence). The CDR3 covers 15 residues. Trimming took off 3 bases at V and 6 bases at J, with 14 bases between the two ends. CDR3 sequence (DNA): TGTGCCAGCAGCTTTCCGACTCGAGGGGCCGGGGAGCTGTTTTTT. This translates into CASSFPTRGAGELFF.

The genes are TRBV5-1 and TRBJ2-5, with TRBD1 matching 8 bases. J lost 2 bases, V lost 0 bases, and 3 bases had no gene match. Germline V lookup: CDR1 SGHRS, CDR2 YFSETQ. The CDR3 has 15 amino acids. The CDR3 DNA reads TGCGCCAGCAGCTTGGGCCAGGGGGCTCAAGAGACCCAGTACTTC. Its protein product is CASSLGQGAQETQYF.

The sample holds a few counts of this clone. This sequence joins TRBV6-5 and TRBJ1-6; D ambiguous. There are 15 residues in the CDR3. Germline lookup yields CDR1 MNHEY and CDR2 SVGAGI. The V end was cut by 5 bases, the J end by 1 base, with 9 bases between. The CDR3 loop is CASSVGESYNSPLHF. CDR3 nucleotides: TGTGCCAGCAGTGTGGGAGAATCCTATAATTCACCCCTCCACTTT.

The rearrangement uses TRBV5-6 and TRBJ1-2; D uncertain. CDR3 size: 13 residues. The V and J ends lost 7 bases and 5 bases respectively, with 15 bases between them. Germline V gene data show CDR1 as SGHDT and CDR2 as YYEEEE. Here the CDR3 reads CASGTGADYGYTF. CDR3 sequence (DNA): TGTGCCAGCGGTACGGGAGCAGATTATGGCTACACCTTC.

J is TRBJ2-2 and V is TRBV19, with D possibly TRBD2 on 5 matching bases. The CDR3 runs to 17 residues. The germline V and J ends were trimmed by 4 bases and 0 bases, with 15 bases remaining between them. CDR1 LNHDA and CDR2 SQIVND come from the germline V gene (reference sequence). The CDR3 protein is CASSTFVLAANTGELFF. CDR3 in DNA: TGTGCCAGTAGTACCTTTGTTCTAGCAGCGAACACCGGGGAGCTGTTTTTT.

The chain carries TRBV9 and TRBJ1-4, with D tentatively TRBD1 (5 bases). Germline-derived CDR1 and CDR2 are SGDLS and YYNGEE. Trimming removed 6 bases at V and 1 base at J, with 13 bases between. The CDR3 runs to 15 residues. CDR3 loop: CASNTGDRTNEKLFF. The CDR3 nucleotides are TGTGCCAGCAACACAGGAGACAGAACTAATGAAAAACTGTTTTTT.

The chain joins TRBV30 to TRBJ1-2; TRBD1 matches at 9 bases. The length of the CDR3 is 14 residues. The germline CDR1 and CDR2 sequences are GTSNPN and SVGIG (reference sequence). Losses at the gene ends were 4 bases for V and 4 bases for J; bases not matched to a gene: 7. CDR3 in DNA: TGTGCCTGGAACCCCGGGACAGGGCTCTATGGCTACACCTTC. This encodes CAWNPGTGLYGYTF.

V gene TRBV4-1 combines with J gene TRBJ2-7; 12 nucleotides match TRBD2. This CDR3 comprises 16 residues. The trim removed 4 bases at V and 7 bases at J, leaving 11 bases unmatched. The germline gives CDR1 MGHRA, CDR2 YSYEKL. CDR3 sequence: CASSRGRLAGVGEQYF. The DNA for the CDR3 is TGCGCCAGCAGCCGGGGGAGACTAGCGGGAGTCGGAGAGCAGTACTTC.

This clone was observed a single time. This chain uses TRBV7-9 with TRBJ2-2; maybe TRBD2 (6 bases). This CDR3 contains 15 residues. Germline V gene sequence: CDR1 SEHNR, CDR2 FQNEAQ (reference sequence). Between the trimmed V and J ends, which lost 3 bases and 3 bases, there was a span of 11 bases. CDR3 protein: CASSFGSGDTGELFF. CDR3 nucleotide sequence: TGTGCCAGCAGCTTTGGTTCGGGAGACACCGGGGAGCTGTTTTTT. The full variable domain, with the rest looked up from reference TRBV7-9 and TRBJ2-2, is DTGVSQNPRHKITKRGQNVTFRCDPISEHNRLYWYRQTLGQGPEFLTYFQNEAQLEKSRLLSDRFSAERPKGSFSTLEIQRTEQGDSAMYLCASSFGSGDTGELFFGEGSRLTVL.

The rearrangement links TRBV27 to TRBJ1-4; D not certain. CDR3 size: 13 residues. V dropped 4 bases and J dropped 1 base, with 4 bases sitting between them. Germline CDR1 is MNHEY and CDR2 is SMNVEV (reference sequence). The CDR3 bases are TGTGCCAGCAGTTCACTAACTAATGAAAAACTGTTTTTT. As protein: CASSSLTNEKLFF.

This clone was counted a few times. The J gene is TRBJ2-1, the V gene TRBV7-9; possible D gene TRBD1, 5 bases. The CDR3 runs 14 residues. V was clipped by 1 base and J by 5 bases, with 9 bases between them. Germline assignment: CDR1 SEHNR and CDR2 FQNEAQ (reference sequence). CDR3 amino acids: CASSLGPRDNEQFF. The CDR3 DNA reads as TGTGCCAGCAGCTTAGGTCCCAGGGACAATGAGCAGTTCTTC.